This paragraph covers one TCR beta chain sequence. What antigen it recognizes has not been identified. One base away there is no much larger clone; base qualities are not given. This sample was taken from a study of type 1 regulatory T cells listed by TCRdb under 2021. With respect to the entire study: An in vitro protocol by which a Tr1-enriched, alloantigen-specific CD4 T cell product named T-allo10 was generated was characterized in the study. T-allo10 was under clinical evaluation in patients with hematological malignancies receiving allogeneic hematopoietic stem cell transplantation.

Instrument on record: Illumina MiSeq. TCRdb reanalyzed the raw reads on its own, using fastp at Q25 for trimming and MiXCR for clone calling, and kept in-frame beta chains. Each entry is one CDR3 protein sequence, shown with its most common DNA and genes. Counted in this sample were fewer than 25,000 distinct CDR3 sequences; approximately 44% of them appeared once. The top ten clones comprise under 5% of the sample. Reading the germline V gene (reference sequence) gives CDR1 DFQATT and CDR2 SNEGSKA. V is reduced by 5 bases and J by 0 bases, leaving a spacing of 10 bases between them. The CDR3 measures 13 amino acids from cysteine to phenylalanine. The kept DNA is CDR3 alone, 39 bases in frame from the first base.

The TCR originated in a human donor in good health. The rearranged segments are TRBV20-1 and TRBJ1-1, with no D gene named confidently. Sequencing input: cultured T cells, either the whole culture or a sorted T cell fraction (not recorded which). The sequenced DNA: TGCAGTGCTTGGCATATCATGAACACTGAAGCTTTCTTT. Its amino acids are CSAWHIMNTEAFF.